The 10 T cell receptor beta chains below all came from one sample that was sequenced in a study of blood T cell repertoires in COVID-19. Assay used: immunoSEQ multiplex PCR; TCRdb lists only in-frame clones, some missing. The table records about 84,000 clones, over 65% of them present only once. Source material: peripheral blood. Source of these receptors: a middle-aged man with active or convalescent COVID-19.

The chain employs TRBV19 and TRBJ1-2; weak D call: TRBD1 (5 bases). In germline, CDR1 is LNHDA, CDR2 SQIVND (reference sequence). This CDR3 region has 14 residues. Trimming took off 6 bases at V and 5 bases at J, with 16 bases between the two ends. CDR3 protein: CASRPPQGAYGYTF. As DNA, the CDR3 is TGTGCCAGTAGGCCCCCCCAGGGCGCGTATGGCTACACCTTC.

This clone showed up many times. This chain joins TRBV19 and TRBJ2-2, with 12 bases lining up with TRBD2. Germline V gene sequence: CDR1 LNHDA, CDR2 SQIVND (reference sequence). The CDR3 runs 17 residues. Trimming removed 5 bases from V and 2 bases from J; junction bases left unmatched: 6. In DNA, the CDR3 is TGTGCCAGTAGTGCGACTAGCGGGGGCGATAACACCGGGGAGCTGTTTTTT. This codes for CASSATSGGDNTGELFF.

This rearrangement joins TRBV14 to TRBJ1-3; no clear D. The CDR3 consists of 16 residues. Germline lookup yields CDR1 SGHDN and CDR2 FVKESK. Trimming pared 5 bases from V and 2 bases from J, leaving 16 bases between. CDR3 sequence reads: CASSKSGSQAGNTIYF. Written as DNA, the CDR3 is TGTGCCAGCAGCAAAAGCGGGTCGCAGGCTGGAAACACCATATATTTT.

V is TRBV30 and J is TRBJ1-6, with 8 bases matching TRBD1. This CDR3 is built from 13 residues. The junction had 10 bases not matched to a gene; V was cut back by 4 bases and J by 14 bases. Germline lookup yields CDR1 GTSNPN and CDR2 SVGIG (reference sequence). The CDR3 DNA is TGTGCCTGGACCAGTAACAGGGGGACGGCCCTCCACTTT. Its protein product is CAWTSNRGTALHF.

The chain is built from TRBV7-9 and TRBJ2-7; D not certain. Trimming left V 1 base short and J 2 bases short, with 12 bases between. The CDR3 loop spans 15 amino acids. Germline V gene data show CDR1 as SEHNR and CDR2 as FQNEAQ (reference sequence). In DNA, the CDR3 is TGTGCCAGCAGCTTAGTGCAGACTTTAACCTACGAGCAGTACTTC. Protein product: CASSLVQTLTYEQYF.

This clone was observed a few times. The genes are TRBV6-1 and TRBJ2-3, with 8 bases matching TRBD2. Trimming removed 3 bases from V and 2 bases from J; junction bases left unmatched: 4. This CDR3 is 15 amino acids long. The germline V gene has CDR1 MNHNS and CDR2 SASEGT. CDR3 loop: CASSERGGFTDTQYF. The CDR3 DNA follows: TGTGCCAGCAGTGAGCGCGGGGGGTTCACAGATACGCAGTATTTT.

The DNA for the CDR3 is TGTGCCAGCAGTCCCCGCGGGGGAAATAATTCACCCCTCCACTTT. This sequence encodes CASSPRGGNNSPLHF. The rearrangement joins TRBV6-2 or TRBV6-3 to TRBJ1-6; D may be TRBD1 (5 bases). The CDR3 sequence is 15 residues long. Germline-derived CDR1 and CDR2 are MNHEY and SVGEGT. Trimming stripped 5 bases from V and 5 bases from J, with 13 bases between.

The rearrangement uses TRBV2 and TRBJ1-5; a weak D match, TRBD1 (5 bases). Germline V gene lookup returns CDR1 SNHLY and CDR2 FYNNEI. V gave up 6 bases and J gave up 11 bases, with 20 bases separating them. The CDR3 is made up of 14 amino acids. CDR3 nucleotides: TGTGCCAGCAGCCGACAGCATCCCGGTATGGCCCAGCATTTT. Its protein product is CASSRQHPGMAQHF.

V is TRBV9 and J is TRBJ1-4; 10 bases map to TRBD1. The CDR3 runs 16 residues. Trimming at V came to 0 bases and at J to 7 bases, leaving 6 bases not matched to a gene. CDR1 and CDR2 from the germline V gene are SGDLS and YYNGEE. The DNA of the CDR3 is TGTGCCAGCAGCGTAGATGAAGGACAGGGGGGTGAAAAACTGTTTTTT. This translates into CASSVDEGQGGEKLFF.

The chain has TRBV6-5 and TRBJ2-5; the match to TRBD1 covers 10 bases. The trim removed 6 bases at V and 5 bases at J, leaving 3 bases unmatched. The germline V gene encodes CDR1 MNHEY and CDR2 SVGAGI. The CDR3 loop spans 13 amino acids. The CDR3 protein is CASRMDRGETQYF. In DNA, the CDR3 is TGTGCCAGCAGGATGGACAGGGGGGAGACCCAGTACTTC.